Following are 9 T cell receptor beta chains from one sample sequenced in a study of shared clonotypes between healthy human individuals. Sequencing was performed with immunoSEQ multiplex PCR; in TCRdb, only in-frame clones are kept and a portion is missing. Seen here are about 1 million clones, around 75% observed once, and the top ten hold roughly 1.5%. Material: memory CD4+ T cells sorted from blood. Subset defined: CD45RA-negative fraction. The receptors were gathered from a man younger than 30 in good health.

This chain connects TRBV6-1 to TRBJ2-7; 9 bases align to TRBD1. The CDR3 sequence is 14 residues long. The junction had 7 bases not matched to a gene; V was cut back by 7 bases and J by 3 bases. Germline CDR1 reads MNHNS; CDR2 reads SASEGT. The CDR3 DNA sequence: TGTGCCAGCATAGGTGGGGACAGGGTCTACGAGCAGTACTTC. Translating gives CASIGGDRVYEQYF.

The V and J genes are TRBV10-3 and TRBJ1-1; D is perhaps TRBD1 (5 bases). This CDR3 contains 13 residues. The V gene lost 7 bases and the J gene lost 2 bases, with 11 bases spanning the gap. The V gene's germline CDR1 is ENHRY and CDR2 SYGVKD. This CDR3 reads CAITRDFNTEAFF. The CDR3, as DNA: TGTGCCATCACCCGGGACTTTAACACTGAAGCTTTCTTT.

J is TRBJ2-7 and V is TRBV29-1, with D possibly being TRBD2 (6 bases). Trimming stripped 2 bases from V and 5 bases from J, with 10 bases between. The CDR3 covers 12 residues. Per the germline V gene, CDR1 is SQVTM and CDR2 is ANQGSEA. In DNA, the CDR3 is TGCAGCGTTGAAATGGGGGGAGACGAGCAGTACTTC. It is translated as CSVEMGGDEQYF.

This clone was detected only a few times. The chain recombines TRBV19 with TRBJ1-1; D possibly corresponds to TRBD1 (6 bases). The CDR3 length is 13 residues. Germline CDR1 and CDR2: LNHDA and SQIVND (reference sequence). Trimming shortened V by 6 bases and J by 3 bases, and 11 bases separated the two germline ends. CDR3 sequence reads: CASRQQGDTEAFF. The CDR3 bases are TGTGCCAGTAGGCAACAGGGTGACACTGAAGCTTTCTTT.

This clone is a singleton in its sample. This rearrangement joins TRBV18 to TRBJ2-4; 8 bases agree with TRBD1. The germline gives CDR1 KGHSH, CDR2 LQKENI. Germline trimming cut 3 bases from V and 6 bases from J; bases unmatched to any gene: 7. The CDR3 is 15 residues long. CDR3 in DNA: TGTGCCAGCTCACCCCCCGGGACAGGCCTAAACATTCAGTACTTC. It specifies CASSPPGTGLNIQYF.

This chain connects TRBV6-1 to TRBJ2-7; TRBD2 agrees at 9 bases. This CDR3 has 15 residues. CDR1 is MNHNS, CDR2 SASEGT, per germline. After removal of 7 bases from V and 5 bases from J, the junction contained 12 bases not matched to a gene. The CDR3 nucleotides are TGTGCCAGCAAACTTCCGGGACTAGCCCAACACGAGCAGTACTTC. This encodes CASKLPGLAQHEQYF.

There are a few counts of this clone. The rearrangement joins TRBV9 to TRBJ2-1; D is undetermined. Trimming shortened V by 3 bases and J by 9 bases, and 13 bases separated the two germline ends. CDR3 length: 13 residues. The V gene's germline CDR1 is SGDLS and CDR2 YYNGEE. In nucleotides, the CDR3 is TGTGCCAGCAGCGGAGACTTCGTCAGTGAGCAGTTCTTC. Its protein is CASSGDFVSEQFF.

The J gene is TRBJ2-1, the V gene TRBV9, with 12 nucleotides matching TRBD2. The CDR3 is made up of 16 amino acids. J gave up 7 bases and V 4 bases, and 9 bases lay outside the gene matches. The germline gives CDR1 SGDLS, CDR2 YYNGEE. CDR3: CASSPSLLAGGNEQFF. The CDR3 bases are TGTGCCAGCAGCCCCTCTTTACTAGCGGGAGGTAATGAGCAGTTCTTC.

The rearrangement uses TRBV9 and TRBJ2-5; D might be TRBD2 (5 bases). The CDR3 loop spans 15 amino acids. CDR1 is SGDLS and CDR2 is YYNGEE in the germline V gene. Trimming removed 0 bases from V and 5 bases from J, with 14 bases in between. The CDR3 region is CASSVDPTRVETQYF. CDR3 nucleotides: TGTGCCAGCAGCGTAGACCCAACTAGGGTGGAGACCCAGTACTTC.